Each of the 14 T cell receptor beta chains below was sequenced from the same sample in a study of Graves' ophthalmopathy and Graves' hyperthyroidism. For repertoire sequencing, the TCR beta CDR3 regions were amplified from RNA transcripts. The library came from an HTBI-primed first-round RT-PCR and a second-round multiplex PCR. TCRdb analysed the multiplex PCR reads with MiXCR anew, one entry per CDR3 protein. This sample has 400,000 to 450,000 distinct CDR3 sequences, with approximately 21% found just once. Material for sequencing was peripheral blood. These receptors came from a young woman with stable Graves' hyperthyroidism.

The V and J genes are TRBV27 and TRBJ2-5; TRBD2 aligns across 8 bases. This CDR3 is built from 14 residues. The germline gives CDR1 MNHEY, CDR2 SMNVEV (reference sequence). The V and J ends lost 3 bases and 6 bases, in that order; junction bases with no gene match: 6. The CDR3 nucleotides read TGTGCCAGCAGTTTCGGTAGCGGGACGAAGACCCAGTACTTC. Protein: CASSFGSGTKTQYF.

The chain joins TRBV7-8 to TRBJ2-7; D unclear. V gave up 5 bases and J gave up 0 bases, with 11 bases separating them. Germline V gene data show CDR1 as SGHVS and CDR2 as FQNEAQ. This CDR3 contains 14 residues. The CDR3 region is CASSGGKFSYEQYF. The CDR3 bases are TGTGCCAGCAGCGGTGGAAAATTCTCCTACGAGCAGTACTTC. Based on the CDR3 plus reference TRBV7-8 and TRBJ2-7, the full variable domain is GAGVSQSPRYKVAKRGQDVALRCDPISGHVSLFWYQQALGQGPEFLTYFQNEAQLDKSGLPSDRFFAERPEGSVSTLKIQRTQQEDSAVYLCASSGGKFSYEQYFGPGTRLTVT.

This clonotype was observed at least ten times. The chain has TRBV6-5 and TRBJ1-2, with 9 bases lining up with TRBD1. Losses at the gene ends were 4 bases for V and 5 bases for J; bases not matched to a gene: 5. Germline-derived CDR1 and CDR2 are MNHEY and SVGAGI. This CDR3 region has 14 residues. Here the CDR3 reads CASSFRDREYGYTF. DNA for the CDR3: TGTGCCAGCAGTTTCCGGGACAGGGAATATGGCTACACCTTC.

This clonotype was seen ten or more times. The chain employs TRBV10-2 and TRBJ1-5; D is undetermined. This CDR3 spans 16 amino acids. The V gene's germline CDR1 is WSHSY and CDR2 SAAADI. Trimming took 8 bases from V and 0 from J, leaving 17 bases between them. CDR3 amino acids: CASRPERPYSNQPQHF. For the CDR3, the DNA is TGCGCCAGCCGTCCCGAAAGGCCGTATAGCAATCAGCCCCAGCATTTT.

This clonotype was picked up many times. The chain couples TRBV12-3 or TRBV12-4 to TRBJ2-2; TRBD1 aligns across 7 bases. Unmatched junction bases numbered 4, after V lost 6 bases and J lost 0 bases. The CDR3 length is 15 residues. The CDR3 loop reads CASRTGTANTGELFF. DNA for the CDR3: TGTGCCAGCAGAACCGGGACAGCGAACACCGGGGAGCTGTTTTTT.

This clonotype has a single count. This rearrangement joins TRBV7-8 to TRBJ2-7; D is unresolved. The V end lost 5 bases, the J end lost 6 bases, and 17 bases lay between the germline ends. Germline CDR1 and CDR2: SGHVS and FQNEAQ. This CDR3 contains 14 residues. CDR3 residues: CASSPTHEGSEQYF. DNA for the CDR3: TGTGCCAGCAGCCCGACACATGAAGGTAGCGAGCAGTACTTC.

V is TRBV5-1 and J is TRBJ2-5; 12 bases map to TRBD2. Germline CDR1 reads SGHRS; CDR2 reads YFSETQ. Trimming cost V 3 bases and J 2 bases; bases outside gene matches: 5. CDR3 length: 16 amino acids. CDR3 DNA sequence: TGCGCCAGCAGCTCCTGGACTAGCGGGGAACAAGAGACCCAGTACTTC. Translated, it gives CASSSWTSGEQETQYF.

This clonotype was counted many times. This sequence joins TRBV6-1 and TRBJ1-5, with D perhaps TRBD1 (6 bases). Deletions cut 2 bases from V and 5 bases from J, with 13 bases between. CDR1 MNHNS and CDR2 SASEGT come from the germline V gene. The CDR3 sequence is 15 residues long. For the CDR3, the DNA is TGTGCCAGCAGTGAACTAGCAGGGGCGCATCAGCCCCAGCATTTT. This sequence encodes CASSELAGAHQPQHF.

This clonotype was recorded many times. CDR3 amino acids: CASRGLTGGNYGYTF. Written as DNA, the CDR3 is TGTGCCAGCAGGGGTCTAACAGGGGGGAACTATGGCTACACCTTC. The chain combines TRBV2 with TRBJ1-2; TRBD1 agrees at 8 bases. Looked up from germline, CDR1 is SNHLY and CDR2 is FYNNEI. CDR3 length: 15 amino acids. V lost 6 bases to trimming and J lost 2 bases; unmatched junction nucleotides: 8.

This clonotype was counted a few times. A much larger clone sits a single nucleotide away, making a read error possible. The CDR3 DNA reads TGTGCCGGCAGTGCCCCACAAGGGGGCCGGAGGGACATTCAGTACTTC. Encoded protein: CAGSAPQGGRRDIQYF. The chain is built from TRBV6-1 and TRBJ2-4, with D tentatively TRBD1 (7 bases). Germline V gene data show CDR1 as MNHNS and CDR2 as SASEGT. This CDR3 is built from 16 residues.

This clonotype has a count of ten or more. The chain carries TRBV12-3 or TRBV12-4 and TRBJ2-5; D call uncertain. The CDR3 is 13 residues long. V was clipped by 6 bases and J by 2 bases, with 10 bases between them. The CDR3 bases are TGTGCCAGCAGCTTACTCGGTCAAGAGACCCAGTACTTC. Amino acids: CASSLLGQETQYF.

Many counts were recorded for this clonotype. V is TRBV30 and J is TRBJ1-5; D is ambiguous. CDR1 and CDR2 from the germline V gene are GTSNPN and SVGIG (reference sequence). The V and J ends lost 8 bases and 3 bases respectively, with 14 bases between them. The CDR3 is 13 amino acids. CDR3 sequence: CAMSRASNQPQHF. CDR3 DNA sequence: TGTGCCATGAGCCGGGCCTCCAATCAGCCCCAGCATTTT.

The chain uses TRBV28 and TRBJ1-5, with D uncertain. Germline V gene lookup returns CDR1 MDHEN and CDR2 SYDVKM. Trimming stripped 6 bases from V and 2 bases from J, with 20 bases between. CDR3 length: 17 amino acids. The CDR3, as DNA: TGTGCCAGCAGCTCGACCGGGATCCTCTCAGGCAATCAGCCCCAGCATTTT. Protein: CASSSTGILSGNQPQHF.

This clonotype was found many times. A read error may produce the germline difference seen at one junction end. This chain links TRBV5-1 with TRBJ2-2; D is unclear. The germline CDR1 and CDR2 sequences are SGHRS and YFSETQ. The CDR3 totals 13 residues. CDR3 sequence: CASSLALTGELFF. DNA of the CDR3: TGTGCCAGCAGTTTAGCACTCACCGGGGAGCTGTTTTTT.